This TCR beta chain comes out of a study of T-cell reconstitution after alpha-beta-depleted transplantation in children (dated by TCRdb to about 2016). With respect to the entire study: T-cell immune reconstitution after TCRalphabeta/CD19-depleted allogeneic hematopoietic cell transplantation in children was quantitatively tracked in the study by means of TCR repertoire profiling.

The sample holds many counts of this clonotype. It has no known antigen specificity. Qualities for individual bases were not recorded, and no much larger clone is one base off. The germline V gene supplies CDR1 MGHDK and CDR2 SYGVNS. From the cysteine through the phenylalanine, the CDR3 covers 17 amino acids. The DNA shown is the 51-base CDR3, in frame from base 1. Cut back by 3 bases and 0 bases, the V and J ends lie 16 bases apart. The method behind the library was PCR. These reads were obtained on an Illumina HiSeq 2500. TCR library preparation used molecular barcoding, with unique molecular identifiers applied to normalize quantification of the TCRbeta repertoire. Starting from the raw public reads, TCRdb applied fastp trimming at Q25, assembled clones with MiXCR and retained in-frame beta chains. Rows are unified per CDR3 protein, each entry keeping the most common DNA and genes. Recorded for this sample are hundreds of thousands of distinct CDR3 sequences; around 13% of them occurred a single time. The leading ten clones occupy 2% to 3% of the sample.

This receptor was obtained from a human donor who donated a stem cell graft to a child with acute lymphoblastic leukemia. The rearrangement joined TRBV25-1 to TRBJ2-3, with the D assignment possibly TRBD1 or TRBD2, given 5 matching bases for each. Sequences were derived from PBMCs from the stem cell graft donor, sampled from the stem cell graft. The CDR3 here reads CASSDLSGPHSTDTQYF. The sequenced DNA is TGTGCCAGCAGTGACCTCTCGGGGCCGCATAGCACAGATACGCAGTATTTT.